This T cell receptor (beta chain) derives from a study of shared clonotypes between healthy human individuals. Per the germline V gene, CDR1 is MDHEN and CDR2 is SYDVKM. Trimming cost V 7 bases and J 4 bases, with 11 bases left between them. The CDR3 consists of 12 residues. Positive CCR7 selection of CD45RO-negative cells yielded the naive CD8 cells, and terminally differentiated effector memory CD45RA+ cells were excluded. The count of this clone is one. The repertoire was sequenced with immunoSEQ multiplex PCR; TCRdb's copy has only in-frame clones and lacks some. The sample has hundreds of thousands of clones; 95% to 98% are singletons.

The source of this sequence is a man in his thirties or forties in good health. The V and J genes are TRBV28 and TRBJ2-7; D call uncertain. The specimen sequenced was naive CD8+ T cells sorted from blood. The CDR3 DNA is TGTGCCAGCAATCCTGGGCCATACGAGCAGTACTTC. Protein product: CASNPGPYEQYF. The full variable domain, its missing parts supplied by reference TRBV28 and TRBJ2-7, is DVKVTQSSRYLVKRTGEKVFLECVQDMDHENMFWYRQDPGLGLRLIYFSYDVKMKEKGDIPEGYSVSREKKERFSLILESASTNQTSMYLCASNPGPYEQYFGPGTRLTVT.